This TCR beta chain was profiled in a study of T-cell memory formation after mild COVID-19. Germline CDR1 reads SGHRS; CDR2 reads YFSETQ. The V end lost 2 bases, the J end lost 8 bases, and 14 bases lay between the germline ends. There are 14 residues in the CDR3. This clonotype has only a few counts. Researchers used 5'RACE with constant-segment primers to make TCR alpha and TCR beta cDNA libraries that carry sample barcodes and UMIs. TCRdb reanalysed the 5' RACE reads using MiXCR and keeps one entry per CDR3 protein. This table has 250,000 to 350,000 distinct CDR3 sequences, roughly 15% appearing once.

The sample was PBMCs or a T cell subset sorted from them (not recorded which). This chain links TRBV5-1 with TRBJ2-1; tentative D call: TRBD2 (5 bases). The receptor's source is a man aged 18 to 30 who had mild COVID-19 (a few samples of this study predate the infection). Cell type and time point are not known. CDR3 coding DNA: TGCGCCAGCAGCTTACGACTCGCCGGGGATGAGCAGTTCTTC. Translated: CASSLRLAGDEQFF.